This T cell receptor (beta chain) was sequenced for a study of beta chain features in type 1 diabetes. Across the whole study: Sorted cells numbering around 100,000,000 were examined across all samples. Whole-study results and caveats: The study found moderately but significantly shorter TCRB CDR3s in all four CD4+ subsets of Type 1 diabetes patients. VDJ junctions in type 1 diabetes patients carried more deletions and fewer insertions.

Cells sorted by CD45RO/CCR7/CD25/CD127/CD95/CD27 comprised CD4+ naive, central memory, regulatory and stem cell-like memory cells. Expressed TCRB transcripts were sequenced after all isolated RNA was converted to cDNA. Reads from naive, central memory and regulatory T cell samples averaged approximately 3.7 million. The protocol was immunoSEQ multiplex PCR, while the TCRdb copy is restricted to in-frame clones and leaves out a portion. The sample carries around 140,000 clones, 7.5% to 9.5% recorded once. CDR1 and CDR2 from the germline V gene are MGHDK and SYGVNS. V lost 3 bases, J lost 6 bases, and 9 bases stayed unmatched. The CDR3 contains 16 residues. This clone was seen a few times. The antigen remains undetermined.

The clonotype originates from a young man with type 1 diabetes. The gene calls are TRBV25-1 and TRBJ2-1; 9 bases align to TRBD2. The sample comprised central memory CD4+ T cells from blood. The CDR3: CASSDRRGGILNEQFF. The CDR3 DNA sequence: TGTGCCAGCAGTGATCGGCGGGGGGGGATTCTCAATGAGCAGTTCTTC.